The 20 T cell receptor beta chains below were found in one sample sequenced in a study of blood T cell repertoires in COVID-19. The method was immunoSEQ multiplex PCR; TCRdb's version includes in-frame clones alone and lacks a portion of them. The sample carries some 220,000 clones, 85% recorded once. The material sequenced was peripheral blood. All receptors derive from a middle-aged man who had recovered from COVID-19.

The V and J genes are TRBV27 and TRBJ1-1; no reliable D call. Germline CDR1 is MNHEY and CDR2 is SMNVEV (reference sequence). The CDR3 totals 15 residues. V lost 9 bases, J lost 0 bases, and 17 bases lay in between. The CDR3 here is CARRVPLSMNTEAFF. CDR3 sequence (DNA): TGTGCCAGGAGGGTTCCTTTATCGATGAACACTGAAGCTTTCTTT.

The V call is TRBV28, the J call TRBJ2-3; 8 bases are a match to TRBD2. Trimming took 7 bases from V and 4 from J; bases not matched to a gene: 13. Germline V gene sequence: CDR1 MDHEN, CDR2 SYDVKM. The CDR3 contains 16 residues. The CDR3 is CASTSRSGGPADTQYF. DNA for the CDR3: TGTGCCAGCACCTCCCGTTCGGGAGGGCCGGCAGATACGCAGTATTTT.

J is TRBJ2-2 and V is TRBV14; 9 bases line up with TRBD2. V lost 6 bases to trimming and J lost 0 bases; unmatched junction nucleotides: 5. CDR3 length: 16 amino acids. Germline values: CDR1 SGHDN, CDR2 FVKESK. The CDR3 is CASRGGTSTNTGELFF. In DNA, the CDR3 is TGTGCCAGCAGGGGGGGGACTAGCACGAACACCGGGGAGCTGTTTTTT.

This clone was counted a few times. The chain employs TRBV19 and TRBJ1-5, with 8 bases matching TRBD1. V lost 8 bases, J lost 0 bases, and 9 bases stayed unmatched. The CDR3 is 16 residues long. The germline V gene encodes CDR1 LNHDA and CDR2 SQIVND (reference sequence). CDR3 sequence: CASAGQGPYSNQPQHF. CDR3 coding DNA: TGTGCCAGTGCCGGACAGGGACCCTATAGCAATCAGCCCCAGCATTTT.

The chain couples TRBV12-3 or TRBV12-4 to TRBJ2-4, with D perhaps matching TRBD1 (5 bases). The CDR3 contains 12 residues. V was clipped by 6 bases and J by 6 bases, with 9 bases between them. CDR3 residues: CASRGALNIQYF. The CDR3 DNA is TGTGCCAGCAGAGGGGCATTAAACATTCAGTACTTC.

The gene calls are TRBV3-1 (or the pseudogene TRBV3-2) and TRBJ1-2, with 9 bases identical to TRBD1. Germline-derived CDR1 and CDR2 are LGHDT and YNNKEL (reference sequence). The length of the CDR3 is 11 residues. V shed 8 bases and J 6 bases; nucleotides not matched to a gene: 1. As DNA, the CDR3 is TGTGCCAGCGGACAGGGGAATGGCTACACCTTC. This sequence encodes CASGQGNGYTF.

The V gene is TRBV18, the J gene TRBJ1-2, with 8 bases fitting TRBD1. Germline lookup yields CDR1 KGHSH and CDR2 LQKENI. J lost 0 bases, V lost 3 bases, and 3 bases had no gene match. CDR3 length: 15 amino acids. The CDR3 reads CASSPGQATNYGYTF. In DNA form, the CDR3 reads TGTGCCAGCTCACCGGGACAGGCCACTAACTATGGCTACACCTTC.

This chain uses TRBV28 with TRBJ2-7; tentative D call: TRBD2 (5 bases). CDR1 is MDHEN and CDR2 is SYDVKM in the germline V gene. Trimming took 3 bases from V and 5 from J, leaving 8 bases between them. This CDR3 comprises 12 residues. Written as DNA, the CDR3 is TGTGCCAGCAGTTTCGGAGGCCACGAGCAGTACTTC. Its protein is CASSFGGHEQYF. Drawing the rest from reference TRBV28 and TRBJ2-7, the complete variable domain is DVKVTQSSRYLVKRTGEKVFLECVQDMDHENMFWYRQDPGLGLRLIYFSYDVKMKEKGDIPEGYSVSREKKERFSLILESASTNQTSMYLCASSFGGHEQYFGPGTRLTVT.

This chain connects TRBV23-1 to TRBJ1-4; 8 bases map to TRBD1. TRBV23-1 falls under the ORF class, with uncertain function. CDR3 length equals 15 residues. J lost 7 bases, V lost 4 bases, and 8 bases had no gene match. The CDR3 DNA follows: TGCGCCAGCAGTCGCGAATCAGGGGGCGGTGAAAAACTGTTTTTT. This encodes CASSRESGGGEKLFF.

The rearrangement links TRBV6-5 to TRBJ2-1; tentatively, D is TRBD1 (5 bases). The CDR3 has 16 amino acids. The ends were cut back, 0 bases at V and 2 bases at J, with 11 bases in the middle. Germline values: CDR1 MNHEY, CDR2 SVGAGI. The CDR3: CASSYSQGLPYNEQFF. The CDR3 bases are TGTGCCAGCAGTTACTCCCAGGGCCTCCCCTACAATGAGCAGTTCTTC.

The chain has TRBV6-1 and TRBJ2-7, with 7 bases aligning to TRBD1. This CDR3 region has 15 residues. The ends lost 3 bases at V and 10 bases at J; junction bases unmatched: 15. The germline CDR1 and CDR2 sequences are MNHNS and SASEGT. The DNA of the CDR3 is TGTGCCAGCAGTGACGGAGGACAGGCTCTACGTAGTCAGTACTTC. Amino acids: CASSDGGQALRSQYF.

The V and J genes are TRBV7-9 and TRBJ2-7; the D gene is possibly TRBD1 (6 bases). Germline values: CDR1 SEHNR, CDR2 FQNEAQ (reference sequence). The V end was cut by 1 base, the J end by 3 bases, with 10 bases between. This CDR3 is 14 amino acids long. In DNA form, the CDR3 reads TGTGCCAGCAGCTTAGGGGCAGGGGTCTACGAGCAGTACTTC. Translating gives CASSLGAGVYEQYF.

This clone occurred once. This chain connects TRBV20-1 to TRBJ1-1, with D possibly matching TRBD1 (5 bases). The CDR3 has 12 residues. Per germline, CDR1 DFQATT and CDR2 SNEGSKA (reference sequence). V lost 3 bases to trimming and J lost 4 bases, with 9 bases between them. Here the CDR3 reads CSASQGTTEAFF. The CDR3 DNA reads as TGCAGTGCTAGTCAGGGAACCACTGAAGCTTTCTTT.

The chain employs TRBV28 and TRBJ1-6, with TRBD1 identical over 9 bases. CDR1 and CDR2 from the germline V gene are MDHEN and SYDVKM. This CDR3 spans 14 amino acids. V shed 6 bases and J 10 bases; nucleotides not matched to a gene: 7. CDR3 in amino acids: CASSTGTGNSPLHF. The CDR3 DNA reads TGTGCCAGCAGCACCGGGACAGGGAACTCACCCCTCCACTTT.

The CDR3 DNA reads TGTGCCAGCAGTCACGGAGACTTGAATGAGCAGTTCTTC. It encodes CASSHGDLNEQFF. The chain combines TRBV27 with TRBJ2-1, with D unresolved. Per germline, CDR1 MNHEY and CDR2 SMNVEV (reference sequence). The CDR3 contains 13 residues. Trimming stripped 5 bases from V and 7 bases from J, with 12 bases between.

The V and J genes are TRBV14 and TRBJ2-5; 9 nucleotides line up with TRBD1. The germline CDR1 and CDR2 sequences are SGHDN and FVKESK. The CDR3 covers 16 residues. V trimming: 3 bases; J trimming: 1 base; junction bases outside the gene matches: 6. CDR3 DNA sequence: TGTGCCAGCAGCCATCTAACAGGGGGCCCCCAAGAGACCCAGTACTTC. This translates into CASSHLTGGPQETQYF.

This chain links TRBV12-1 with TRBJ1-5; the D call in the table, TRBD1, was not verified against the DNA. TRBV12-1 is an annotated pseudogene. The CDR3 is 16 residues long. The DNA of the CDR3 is TGTGCCAGCAGCTTTGAATGCCAGGGGGGCAATCAGCCCCAGCATTTT. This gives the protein CASSFECQGGNQPQHF.

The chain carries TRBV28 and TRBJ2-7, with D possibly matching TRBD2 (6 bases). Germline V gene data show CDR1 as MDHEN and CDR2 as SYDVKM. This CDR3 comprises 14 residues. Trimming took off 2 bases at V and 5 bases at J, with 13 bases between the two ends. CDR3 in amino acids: CASSLGGNLDEQYF. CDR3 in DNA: TGTGCCAGCAGTTTAGGAGGGAATCTCGACGAGCAGTACTTC.

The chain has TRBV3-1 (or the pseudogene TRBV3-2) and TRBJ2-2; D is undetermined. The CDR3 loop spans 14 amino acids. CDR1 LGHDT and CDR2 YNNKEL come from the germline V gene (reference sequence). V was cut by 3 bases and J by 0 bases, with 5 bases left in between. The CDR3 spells CASSQRTNTGELFF. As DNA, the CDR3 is TGTGCCAGCAGCCAGCGAACGAACACCGGGGAGCTGTTTTTT.

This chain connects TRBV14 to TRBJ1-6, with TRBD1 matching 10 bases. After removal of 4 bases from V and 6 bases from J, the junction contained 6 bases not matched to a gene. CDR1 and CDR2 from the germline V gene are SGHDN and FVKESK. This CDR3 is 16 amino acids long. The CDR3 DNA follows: TGTGCCAGCAGCCGCACCCGGACAGGGGGTAATTCACCCCTCCACTTT. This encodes CASSRTRTGGNSPLHF.